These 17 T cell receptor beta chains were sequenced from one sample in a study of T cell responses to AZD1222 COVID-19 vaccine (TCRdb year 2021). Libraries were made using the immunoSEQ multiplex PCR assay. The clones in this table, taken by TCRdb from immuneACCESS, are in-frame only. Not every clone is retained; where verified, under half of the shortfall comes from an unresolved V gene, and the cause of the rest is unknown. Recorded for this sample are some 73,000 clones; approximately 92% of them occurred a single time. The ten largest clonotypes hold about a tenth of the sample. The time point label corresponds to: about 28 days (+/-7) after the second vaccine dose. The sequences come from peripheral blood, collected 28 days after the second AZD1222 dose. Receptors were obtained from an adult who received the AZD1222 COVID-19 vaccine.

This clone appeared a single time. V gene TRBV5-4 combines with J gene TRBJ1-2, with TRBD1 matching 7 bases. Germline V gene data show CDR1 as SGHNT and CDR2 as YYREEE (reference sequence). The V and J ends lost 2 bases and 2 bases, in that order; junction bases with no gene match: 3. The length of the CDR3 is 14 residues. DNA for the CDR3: TGTGCCAGCAGCTTCAGACAGGGAAACTATGGCTACACCTTC. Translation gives CASSFRQGNYGYTF.

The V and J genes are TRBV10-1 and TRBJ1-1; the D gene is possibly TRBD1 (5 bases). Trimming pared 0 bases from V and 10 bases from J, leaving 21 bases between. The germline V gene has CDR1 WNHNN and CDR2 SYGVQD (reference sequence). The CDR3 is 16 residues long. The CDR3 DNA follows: TGCGCCAGCAGTGAGTCGACCGGCACCTATTTGGGGGGAGCTTTCTTT. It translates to CASSESTGTYLGGAFF.

The CDR3 loop is CAWSDRPGGQYF. As DNA, the CDR3 is TGTGCCTGGAGTGATCGCCCCGGTGGGCAGTATTTT. The chain is built from TRBV30 and TRBJ2-3, with unresolved D. Trimming cost V 1 base and J 11 bases, with 13 bases left between them. This CDR3 contains 12 residues. Germline V CDR1 and CDR2: GTSNPN, SVGIG (reference sequence).

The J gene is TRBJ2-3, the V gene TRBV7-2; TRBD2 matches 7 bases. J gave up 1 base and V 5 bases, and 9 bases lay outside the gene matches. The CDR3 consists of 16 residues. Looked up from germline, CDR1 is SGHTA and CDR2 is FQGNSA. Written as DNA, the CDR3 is TGTGCCAGCAGCGTTCAATTGAGCGGGGGCACAGATACGCAGTATTTT. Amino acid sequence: CASSVQLSGGTDTQYF.

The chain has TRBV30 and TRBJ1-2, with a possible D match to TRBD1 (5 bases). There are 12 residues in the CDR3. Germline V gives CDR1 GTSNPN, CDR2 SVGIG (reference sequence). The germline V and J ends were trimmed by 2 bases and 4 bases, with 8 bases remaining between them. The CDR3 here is CAWSSTGYGYTF. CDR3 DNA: TGTGCCTGGAGTTCCACAGGCTATGGCTACACCTTC.

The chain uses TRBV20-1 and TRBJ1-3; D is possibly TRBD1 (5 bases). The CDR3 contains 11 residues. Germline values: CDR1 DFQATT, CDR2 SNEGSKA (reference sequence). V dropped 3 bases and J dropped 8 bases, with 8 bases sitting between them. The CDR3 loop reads CSASRVDTIYF. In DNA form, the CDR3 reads TGCAGTGCTAGCAGGGTAGACACCATATATTTT.

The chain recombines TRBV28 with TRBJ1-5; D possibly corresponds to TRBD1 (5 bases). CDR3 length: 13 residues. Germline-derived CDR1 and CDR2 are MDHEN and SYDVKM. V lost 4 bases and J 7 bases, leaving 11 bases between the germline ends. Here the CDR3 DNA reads TGTGCCAGCAGTTCCCAAGGGGCCCAGCCCCAGCATTTT. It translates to CASSSQGAQPQHF.

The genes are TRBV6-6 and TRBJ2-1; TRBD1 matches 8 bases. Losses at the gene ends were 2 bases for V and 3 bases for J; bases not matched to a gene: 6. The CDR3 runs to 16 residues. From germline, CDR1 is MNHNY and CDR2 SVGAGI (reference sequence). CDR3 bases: TGTGCCAGCAGTTACCGGACAGGGTGGTTCTACAATGAGCAGTTCTTC. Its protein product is CASSYRTGWFYNEQFF.

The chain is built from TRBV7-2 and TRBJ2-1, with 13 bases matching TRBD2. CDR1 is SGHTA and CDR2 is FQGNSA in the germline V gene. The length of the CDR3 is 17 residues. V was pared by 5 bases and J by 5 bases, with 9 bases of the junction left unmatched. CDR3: CASSPGLAGAPHNEQFF. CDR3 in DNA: TGTGCCAGCAGCCCAGGACTAGCGGGAGCACCTCACAATGAGCAGTTCTTC. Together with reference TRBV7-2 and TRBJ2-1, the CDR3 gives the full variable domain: GAGVSQSPSNKVTEKGKDVELRCDPISGHTALYWYRQSLGQGLEFLIYFQGNSAPDKSGLPSDRFSAERTGGSVSTLTIQRTQQEDSAVYLCASSPGLAGAPHNEQFFGPGTRLTVL.

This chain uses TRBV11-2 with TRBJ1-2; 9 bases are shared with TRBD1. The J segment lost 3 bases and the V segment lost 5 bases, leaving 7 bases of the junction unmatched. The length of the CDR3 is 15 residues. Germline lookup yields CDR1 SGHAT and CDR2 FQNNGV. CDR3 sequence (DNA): TGTGCCAGCAGCCCCCTGACAGGGGGATACTATGGCTACACCTTC. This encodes CASSPLTGGYYGYTF.

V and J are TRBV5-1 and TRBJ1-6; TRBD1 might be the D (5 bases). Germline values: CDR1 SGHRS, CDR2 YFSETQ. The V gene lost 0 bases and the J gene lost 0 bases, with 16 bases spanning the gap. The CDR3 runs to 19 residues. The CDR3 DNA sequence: TGCGCCAGCAGCTTGGAAGTGGGTGACAGAAGCTCCTATAATTCACCCCTCCACTTT. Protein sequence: CASSLEVGDRSSYNSPLHF.

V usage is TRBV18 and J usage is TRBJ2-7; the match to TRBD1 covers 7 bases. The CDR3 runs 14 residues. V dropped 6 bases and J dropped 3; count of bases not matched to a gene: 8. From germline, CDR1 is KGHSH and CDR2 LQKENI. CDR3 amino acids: CASSIQTGYYEQYF. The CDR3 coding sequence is TGTGCCAGCTCGATACAGACAGGGTACTACGAGCAGTACTTC.

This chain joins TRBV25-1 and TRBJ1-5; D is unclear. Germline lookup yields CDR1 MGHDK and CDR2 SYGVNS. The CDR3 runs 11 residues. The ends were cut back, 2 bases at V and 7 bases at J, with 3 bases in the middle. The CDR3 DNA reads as TGTGCCAGCAGTGAAAACCAGCCCCAGCATTTT. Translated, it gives CASSENQPQHF.

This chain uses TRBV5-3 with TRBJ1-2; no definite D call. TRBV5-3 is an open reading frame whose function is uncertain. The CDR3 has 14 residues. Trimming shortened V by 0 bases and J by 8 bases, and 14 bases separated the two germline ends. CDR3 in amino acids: CARSLENRSRGYTF. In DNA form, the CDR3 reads TGTGCCAGAAGCTTGGAAAACAGATCGAGGGGCTACACCTTC.

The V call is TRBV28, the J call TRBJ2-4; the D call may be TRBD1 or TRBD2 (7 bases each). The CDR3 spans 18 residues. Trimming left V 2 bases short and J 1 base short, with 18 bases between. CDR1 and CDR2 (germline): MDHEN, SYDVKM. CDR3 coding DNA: TGTGCCAGCAGTTTAGCCCAGGGGGGGGCGCGGGCCAAAAACATTCAGTACTTC. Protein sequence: CASSLAQGGARAKNIQYF.

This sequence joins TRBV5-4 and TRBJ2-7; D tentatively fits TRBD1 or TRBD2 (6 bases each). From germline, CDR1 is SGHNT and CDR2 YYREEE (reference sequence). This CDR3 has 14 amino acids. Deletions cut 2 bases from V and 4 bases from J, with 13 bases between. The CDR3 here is CASSFGGGGYEQYV. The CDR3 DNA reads TGTGCCAGCAGCTTCGGAGGAGGGGGGTACGAGCAGTACGTC.

Here the CDR3 DNA reads TGTGCCAGCAGCTCACGACCGGGACTAGTCACAGATACGCAGTATTTT. Its translation is CASSSRPGLVTDTQYF. This rearrangement joins TRBV7-6 to TRBJ2-3; the match to TRBD2 covers 8 bases. This CDR3 has 16 amino acids. Trimming removed 4 bases from V and 2 bases from J; junction bases left unmatched: 8. Germline lookup yields CDR1 SGHVS and CDR2 FNYEAQ.